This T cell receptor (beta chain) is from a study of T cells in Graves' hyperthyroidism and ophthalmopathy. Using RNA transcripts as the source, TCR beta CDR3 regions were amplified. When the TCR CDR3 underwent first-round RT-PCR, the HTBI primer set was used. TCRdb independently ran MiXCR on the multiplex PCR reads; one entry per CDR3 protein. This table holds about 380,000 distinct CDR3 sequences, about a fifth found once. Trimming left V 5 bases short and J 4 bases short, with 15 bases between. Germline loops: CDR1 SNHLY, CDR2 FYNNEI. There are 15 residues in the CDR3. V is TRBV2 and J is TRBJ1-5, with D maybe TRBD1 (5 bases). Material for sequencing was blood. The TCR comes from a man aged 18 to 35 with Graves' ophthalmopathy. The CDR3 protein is CASSFYGRANQPQHF. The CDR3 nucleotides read TGTGCCAGCAGTTTTTACGGCAGGGCGAATCAGCCCCAGCATTTT. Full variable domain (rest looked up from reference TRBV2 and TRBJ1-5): EPEVTQTPSHQVTQMGQEVILRCVPISNHLYFYWYRQILGQKVEFLVSFYNNEISEKSEIFDDQFSVERPDGSNFTLKIRSTKLEDSAMYFCASSFYGRANQPQHFGDGTRLSIL.